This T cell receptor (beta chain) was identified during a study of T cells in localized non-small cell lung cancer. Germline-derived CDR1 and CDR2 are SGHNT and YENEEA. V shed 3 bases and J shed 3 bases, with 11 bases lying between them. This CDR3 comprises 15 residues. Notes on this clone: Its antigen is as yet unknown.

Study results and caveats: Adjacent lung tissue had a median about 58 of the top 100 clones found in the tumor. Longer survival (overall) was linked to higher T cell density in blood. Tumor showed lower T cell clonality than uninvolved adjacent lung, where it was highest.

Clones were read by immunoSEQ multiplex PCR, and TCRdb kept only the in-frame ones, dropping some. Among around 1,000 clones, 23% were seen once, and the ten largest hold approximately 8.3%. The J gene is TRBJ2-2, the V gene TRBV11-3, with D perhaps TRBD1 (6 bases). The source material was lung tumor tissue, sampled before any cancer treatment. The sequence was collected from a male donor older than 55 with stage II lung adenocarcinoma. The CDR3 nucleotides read TGTGCCAGCAGCTTGGAACAGGGTTACACCGGGGAGCTGTTTTTT. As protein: CASSLEQGYTGELFF.